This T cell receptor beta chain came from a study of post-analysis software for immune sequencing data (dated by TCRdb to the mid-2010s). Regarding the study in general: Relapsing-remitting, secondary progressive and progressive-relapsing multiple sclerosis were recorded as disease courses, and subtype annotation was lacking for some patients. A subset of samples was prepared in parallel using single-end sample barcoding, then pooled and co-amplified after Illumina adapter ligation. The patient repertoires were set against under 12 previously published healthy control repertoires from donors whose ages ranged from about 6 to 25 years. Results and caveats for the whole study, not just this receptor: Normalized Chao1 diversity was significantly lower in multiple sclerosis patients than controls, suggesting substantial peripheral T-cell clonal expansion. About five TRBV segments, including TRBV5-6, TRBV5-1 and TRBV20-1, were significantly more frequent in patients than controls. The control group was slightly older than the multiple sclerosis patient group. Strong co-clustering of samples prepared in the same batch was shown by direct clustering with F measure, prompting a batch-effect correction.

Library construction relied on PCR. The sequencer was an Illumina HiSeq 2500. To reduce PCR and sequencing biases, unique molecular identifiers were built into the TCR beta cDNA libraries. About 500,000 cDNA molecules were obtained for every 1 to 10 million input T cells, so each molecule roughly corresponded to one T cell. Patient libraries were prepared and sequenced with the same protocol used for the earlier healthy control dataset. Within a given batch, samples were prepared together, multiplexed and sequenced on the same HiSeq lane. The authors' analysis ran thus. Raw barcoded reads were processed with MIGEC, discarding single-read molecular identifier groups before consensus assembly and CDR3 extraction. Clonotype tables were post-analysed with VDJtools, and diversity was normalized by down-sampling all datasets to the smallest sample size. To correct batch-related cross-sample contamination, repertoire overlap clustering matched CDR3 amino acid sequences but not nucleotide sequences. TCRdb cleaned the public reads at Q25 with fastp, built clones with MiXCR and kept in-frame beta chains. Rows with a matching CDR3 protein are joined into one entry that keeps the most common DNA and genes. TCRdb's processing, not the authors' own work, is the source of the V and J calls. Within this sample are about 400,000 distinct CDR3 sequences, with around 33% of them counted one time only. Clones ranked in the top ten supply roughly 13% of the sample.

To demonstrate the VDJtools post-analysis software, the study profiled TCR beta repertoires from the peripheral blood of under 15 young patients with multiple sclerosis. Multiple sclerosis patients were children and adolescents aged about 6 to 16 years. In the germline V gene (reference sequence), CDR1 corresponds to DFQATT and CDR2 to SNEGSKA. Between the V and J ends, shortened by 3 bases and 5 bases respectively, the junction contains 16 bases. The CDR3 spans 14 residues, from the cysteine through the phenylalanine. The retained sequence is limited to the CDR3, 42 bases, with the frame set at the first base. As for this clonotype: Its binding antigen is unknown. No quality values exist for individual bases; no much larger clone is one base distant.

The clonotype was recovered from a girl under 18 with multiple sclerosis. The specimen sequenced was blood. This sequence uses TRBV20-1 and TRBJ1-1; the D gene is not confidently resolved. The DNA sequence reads TGCAGTGCTAGGGCCCTGGGAGCTTCGACTGAAGCTTTCTTT. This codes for CSARALGASTEAFF.